These 32 T cell receptor beta chains originate from one sample sequenced in a study of long-term antiretroviral therapy in people with HIV. The run of the v3.0 immunoSEQ assay was at survey level. Only in-frame clones appear in the TCRdb table, and some are missing; sequencing was by immunoSEQ multiplex PCR. The sample carries 18,000 or so clones, roughly 78% recorded once. Source: unsorted PBMCs, taken at the start of antiretroviral therapy, before treatment. The receptors shown here come from a woman aged 40 to 49 with HIV.

This chain connects TRBV7-9 to TRBJ1-1; 9 nucleotides agree with TRBD1. J was trimmed by 6 bases and V by 5 bases; bases with no gene match: 13. CDR3 length equals 16 residues. Germline V gene data show CDR1 as SEHNR and CDR2 as FQNEAQ (reference sequence). The CDR3 coding sequence is TGTGCCAGCAGCCCCCAGCGGGGACAGGGACTCTCTGAAGCTTTCTTT. It specifies CASSPQRGQGLSEAFF. Using reference TRBV7-9 and TRBJ1-1 for the parts outside the CDR3, the full variable domain is DTGVSQNPRHKITKRGQNVTFRCDPISEHNRLYWYRQTLGQGPEFLTYFQNEAQLEKSRLLSDRFSAERPKGSFSTLEIQRTEQGDSAMYLCASSPQRGQGLSEAFFGQGTRLTVV.

The chain joins TRBV5-1 to TRBJ2-3; D may be TRBD2 (5 bases). V dropped 4 bases and J dropped 6 bases, with 15 bases sitting between them. Germline values: CDR1 SGHRS, CDR2 YFSETQ. The CDR3 is 14 residues long. The CDR3 here is CASSPDSSGDTQYF. The CDR3 DNA reads TGCGCCAGCAGCCCGGACTCGTCCGGGGATACGCAGTATTTT.

The chain links TRBV7-2 to TRBJ1-1, with 12 positions matching TRBD1. CDR3 length: 18 residues. V gave up 6 bases and J gave up 4 bases; unmatched junction bases: 15. Germline V gene sequence: CDR1 SGHTA, CDR2 FQGNSA. The CDR3 nucleotides read TGTGCCAGCAGTACATCCGGGACAGGGGGCTTTTGGAGCACTGAAGCTTTCTTT. As protein: CASSTSGTGGFWSTEAFF.

This sequence joins TRBV5-1 and TRBJ2-5, with a possible D match to TRBD2 (5 bases). Trimming removed 4 bases at V and 5 bases at J, with 15 bases between. Germline CDR1 is SGHRS and CDR2 is YFSETQ. The CDR3 extends over 14 amino acids. The CDR3 DNA reads as TGCGCCAGCAGCACCGGACTGACTCAGGAGACCCAGTACTTC. The encoded protein is CASSTGLTQETQYF.

The chain uses TRBV7-2 and TRBJ1-5, with D possibly matching TRBD1 (5 bases). Germline assignment: CDR1 SGHTA and CDR2 FQGNSA. The CDR3 length is 15 residues. V was trimmed by 0 bases and J by 5 bases, leaving 11 bases between them. CDR3 residues: CASSLAPQEDQPQHF. The CDR3 coding sequence is TGTGCCAGCAGCTTAGCACCACAGGAGGATCAGCCCCAGCATTTT.

This clone was detected only a few times. V is TRBV7-9 and J is TRBJ2-5; D is unclear. The CDR3 sequence is 18 residues long. V lost 3 bases to trimming and J lost 1 base, with 21 bases between them. The germline V gene has CDR1 SEHNR and CDR2 FQNEAQ (reference sequence). CDR3 sequence (DNA): TGTGCCAGCAGCTTCGTGTCCGTAACTCGTGGGTTCCAAGAGACCCAGTACTTC. Its protein product is CASSFVSVTRGFQETQYF.

The rearrangement uses TRBV27 and TRBJ1-5; D unclear. Trimming cost V 5 bases and J 9 bases, with 11 bases left between them. The CDR3 totals 12 residues. The germline V gene encodes CDR1 MNHEY and CDR2 SMNVEV (reference sequence). The CDR3 DNA reads as TGTGCCAGCAGTGATCCCCTCGGGCCCCAGCATTTT. This sequence encodes CASSDPLGPQHF.

V usage is TRBV5-5 and J usage is TRBJ2-7; TRBD1 or TRBD2 may be the D gene (5 bases each). Trimming removed 0 bases from V and 1 base from J, with 17 bases in between. This CDR3 comprises 17 residues. From germline, CDR1 is SGHKS and CDR2 YYEKEE (reference sequence). The CDR3 coding sequence is TGTGCCAGCAGCTTGGGACGGGGCAGAAGACTTTCCTACGAGCAGTACTTC. This encodes CASSLGRGRRLSYEQYF.

The chain uses TRBV7-9 and TRBJ2-7; D is uncertain. This CDR3 is built from 14 residues. Germline V CDR1 and CDR2: SEHNR, FQNEAQ (reference sequence). The V end lost 1 base, the J end lost 1 base, and 8 bases lay between the germline ends. For the CDR3, the DNA is TGTGCCAGCAGCTTAGGGTTACAGTCCTACGAGCAGTACTTC. It specifies CASSLGLQSYEQYF.

This clone was counted once. The rearrangement joins TRBV5-5 to TRBJ1-4, with TRBD1 matching over 11 bases. The CDR3 has 16 residues. Germline V gene lookup returns CDR1 SGHKS and CDR2 YYEKEE (reference sequence). The V and J ends lost 4 bases and 5 bases, in that order; junction bases with no gene match: 7. This CDR3 is CASSLGQGASNEKLFF. Here the CDR3 DNA reads TGTGCCAGCAGCCTCGGACAGGGGGCCTCAAATGAAAAACTGTTTTTT.

This sequence joins TRBV5-4 and TRBJ1-3, with TRBD1 as a possible D gene (5 bases). Germline V lookup: CDR1 SGHNT, CDR2 YYREEE (reference sequence). Trimming left V 1 base short and J 4 bases short, with 9 bases between. The CDR3 extends over 14 amino acids. The CDR3 loop reads CASSLWGLGNTIYF. The CDR3, as DNA: TGTGCCAGCAGCTTGTGGGGGTTGGGAAACACCATATATTTT.

CDR3 amino acids: CASSDRTGKTYNEQFF. The CDR3 coding sequence is TGTGCCAGCAGCGACCGGACAGGTAAGACCTACAATGAGCAGTTCTTC. J is TRBJ2-1 and V is TRBV9; 7 bases fit TRBD1. V gave up 3 bases and J gave up 2 bases; unmatched junction bases: 8. The CDR3 loop spans 16 amino acids. The germline V gene has CDR1 SGDLS and CDR2 YYNGEE.

V and J are TRBV7-8 and TRBJ1-1; D gene ambiguous. V lost 1 base to trimming and J lost 4 bases, with 22 bases between them. This CDR3 has 18 residues. From germline, CDR1 is SGHVS and CDR2 FQNEAQ. The chain's CDR3 is CASSLVENFGLGPTEAFF. The CDR3 DNA follows: TGTGCCAGCAGCTTAGTGGAGAACTTCGGCCTAGGGCCCACTGAAGCTTTCTTT.

The chain has TRBV5-6 and TRBJ2-7, with D possibly matching TRBD2 (5 bases). The germline gives CDR1 SGHDT, CDR2 YYEEEE. The V end was cut by 4 bases, the J end by 3 bases, with 14 bases between. The CDR3 totals 14 residues. CDR3 loop: CASSIMAEVYEQYF. DNA of the CDR3: TGTGCCAGCAGCATAATGGCGGAGGTCTACGAGCAGTACTTC.

CDR3: CATTSGGDYNEQFF. The CDR3 DNA sequence: TGTGCCACTACTAGCGGGGGAGACTACAATGAGCAGTTCTTC. The rearrangement links TRBV19 to TRBJ2-1, with 11 bases fitting TRBD2. After removal of 10 bases from V and 3 bases from J, the junction contained 5 bases not matched to a gene. The length of the CDR3 is 14 residues. Germline V gene data show CDR1 as LNHDA and CDR2 as SQIVND (reference sequence).

The CDR3 bases are TGTGCCAGTACGTCGGACAGGGGGGAGAAACTGTTTTTT. Its protein product is CASTSDRGEKLFF. This chain joins TRBV19 and TRBJ1-4, with TRBD1 identical over 10 bases. Unmatched junction bases numbered 7, after V lost 7 bases and J lost 11 bases. The CDR3 sequence is 13 residues long. Germline CDR1 reads LNHDA; CDR2 reads SQIVND (reference sequence).

CDR3 nucleotides: TGTGCCTGGAGTTTGGGGGTTGGCTATGGCTACACCTTC. Amino acid sequence: CAWSLGVGYGYTF. The chain couples TRBV30 to TRBJ1-2; tentatively, D is TRBD1 (5 bases). Germline-derived CDR1 and CDR2 are GTSNPN and SVGIG (reference sequence). CDR3 length equals 13 residues. Trimming took 2 bases from V and 4 from J, leaving 11 bases between them. Filled out from reference TRBV30 and TRBJ1-2, the complete variable domain reads SQTIHQWPATLVQPVGSPLSLECTVEGTSNPNLYWYRQAAGRGLQLLFYSVGIGQISSEVPQNLSASRPQDRQFILSSKKLLLSDSGFYLCAWSLGVGYGYTFGSGTRLTVV.

The rearrangement links TRBV5-4 to TRBJ2-3, with 14 bases aligning to TRBD2. This CDR3 spans 16 amino acids. Germline assignment: CDR1 SGHNT and CDR2 YYREEE (reference sequence). V dropped 4 bases and J dropped 6; count of bases not matched to a gene: 7. This CDR3 is CASSPGTSGGTDTQYF. CDR3 DNA sequence: TGTGCCAGCAGCCCGGGGACTAGCGGGGGAACGGATACGCAGTATTTT.

This clone appeared a single time. J is TRBJ2-6 and V is TRBV5-1; D is undetermined. Germline V gene data show CDR1 as SGHRS and CDR2 as YFSETQ. This CDR3 contains 18 residues. Trimming took off 0 bases at V and 2 bases at J, with 15 bases between the two ends. CDR3 nucleotide sequence: TGCGCCAGCAGCTTGGGGTGGTTCAGTTCCCCTGGGGCCAACGTCCTGACTTTC. Translated, it gives CASSLGWFSSPGANVLTF. Based on the CDR3 plus reference TRBV5-1 and TRBJ2-6, the full variable domain is KAGVTQTPRYLIKTRGQQVTLSCSPISGHRSVSWYQQTPGQGLQFLFEYFSETQRNKGNFPGRFSGRQFSNSRSEMNVSTLELGDSALYLCASSLGWFSSPGANVLTFGAGSRLTVL.

The chain employs TRBV6-6 and TRBJ2-3, with 9 bases that match TRBD2. The CDR3 is made up of 16 amino acids. The trim removed 3 bases at V and 5 bases at J, leaving 9 bases unmatched. Germline CDR1 is MNHNY and CDR2 is SVGAGI (reference sequence). The CDR3 bases are TGTGCCAGCAGTTATCCGCGGGGGGGCCAGATAGATACGCAGTATTTT. Protein: CASSYPRGGQIDTQYF.

The rearrangement uses TRBV30 and TRBJ1-1; tentatively, D is TRBD1 (5 bases). This CDR3 comprises 13 residues. Trimming left V 8 bases short and J 3 bases short, with 16 bases between. Germline assignment: CDR1 GTSNPN and CDR2 SVGIG (reference sequence). CDR3 DNA: TGTGCCGCACTTATGCTGGGGGACACTGAAGCTTTCTTT. Translated, it gives CAALMLGDTEAFF.

The chain has TRBV5-1 and TRBJ2-1; 9 nucleotides match TRBD2. V trimming: 0 bases; J trimming: 3 bases; junction bases outside the gene matches: 4. This CDR3 is 16 amino acids long. CDR1 SGHRS and CDR2 YFSETQ come from the germline V gene. The CDR3, as DNA: TGCGCCAGCAGCTTGGGTAGCGGGGGTAGCTACAATGAGCAGTTCTTC. This gives the protein CASSLGSGGSYNEQFF.

The chain combines TRBV10-3 with TRBJ1-1; possibly TRBD1 for D (5 bases). V lost 6 bases and J 4 bases, leaving 15 bases between the germline ends. CDR3 size: 14 residues. Germline V gives CDR1 ENHRY, CDR2 SYGVKD. DNA for the CDR3: TGTGCCATCAGACTAGGGGCGGACTCCACTGAAGCTTTCTTT. Translated: CAIRLGADSTEAFF.

Points on this clone: Sequence at one end of the junction differs from germline and may be a read error. The rearrangement links TRBV19 to TRBJ1-2; TRBD1 might be the D (6 bases). This CDR3 comprises 12 residues. The V gene's germline CDR1 is LNHDA and CDR2 SQIVND (reference sequence). The DNA of the CDR3 is TGTGCGAGTACAGGAGGGGGCTATGGCTACACCTTC. This sequence encodes CASTGGGYGYTF.

This clone is medium-sized within its sample. This chain uses TRBV7-9 with TRBJ1-5; perhaps TRBD1 as D (6 bases). V was trimmed by 5 bases and J by 0 bases, leaving 14 bases between them. The CDR3 has 16 residues. Germline assignment: CDR1 SEHNR and CDR2 FQNEAQ (reference sequence). As DNA, the CDR3 is TGTGCCAGCAGCGACGACAGGTTACATAGCAATCAGCCCCAGCATTTT. Protein: CASSDDRLHSNQPQHF.

The V call is TRBV28, the J call TRBJ1-4; 7 bases are a match to TRBD1. V trimming: 5 bases; J trimming: 6 bases; junction bases outside the gene matches: 9. The germline gives CDR1 MDHEN, CDR2 SYDVKM. The CDR3 loop spans 15 amino acids. In DNA, the CDR3 is TGTGCCAGCAGTCGGTCGACAGGGTCTTATGAAAAACTGTTTTTT. Translation gives CASSRSTGSYEKLFF.

The chain recombines TRBV9 with TRBJ2-6; D not certain. V was pared by 4 bases and J by 2 bases, with 13 bases between. There are 16 residues in the CDR3. Germline V CDR1 and CDR2: SGDLS, YYNGEE. The CDR3 loop is CASSSDRSAGANVLTF. The CDR3 DNA sequence: TGTGCCAGCAGCTCGGACCGTTCGGCTGGGGCCAACGTCCTGACTTTC.

This clone was observed once. V and J are TRBV2 and TRBJ2-5; D perhaps matches TRBD2 (5 bases). V lost 8 bases and J 5 bases, leaving 15 bases between the germline ends. The CDR3 is 13 residues long. Germline CDR1 and CDR2: SNHLY and FYNNEI. CDR3 bases: TGTGCCAGCCGACGGACTTCTCGGGAGACCCAGTACTTC. Its protein is CASRRTSRETQYF.

This chain connects TRBV6-5 to TRBJ2-5; TRBD1 is a possible D gene (7 bases). The ends were cut back, 2 bases at V and 5 bases at J, with 12 bases in the middle. Germline loops: CDR1 MNHEY, CDR2 SVGAGI. The CDR3 has 14 amino acids. CDR3 amino acids: CASSYPGGRETQYF. The CDR3 region has the DNA TGTGCCAGCAGTTACCCAGGGGGGAGGGAGACCCAGTACTTC.

The V and J genes are TRBV30 and TRBJ2-2; D might be TRBD1 (5 bases). The CDR3 totals 15 residues. V shed 0 bases and J shed 2 bases, with 10 bases lying between them. Looked up from germline, CDR1 is GTSNPN and CDR2 is SVGIG (reference sequence). The CDR3 loop reads CAWSVQGANTGELFF. As DNA, the CDR3 is TGTGCCTGGAGTGTACAAGGGGCAAACACCGGGGAGCTGTTTTTT.

The rearrangement links TRBV6-5 to TRBJ1-6; 7 nucleotides agree with TRBD1. V shed 4 bases, J shed 6 bases, and the junction held 0 bases outside the gene matches. The CDR3 runs to 13 residues. The germline V gene has CDR1 MNHEY and CDR2 SVGAGI. The CDR3 is CASSWDSNSPLHF. In DNA form, the CDR3 reads TGTGCCAGCAGTTGGGACAGTAATTCACCCCTCCACTTT.

The chain carries TRBV28 and TRBJ2-2; D not certain. Trimming pared 7 bases from V and 2 bases from J, leaving 17 bases between. The CDR3 is made up of 16 amino acids. Germline V gene data show CDR1 as MDHEN and CDR2 as SYDVKM. Written as DNA, the CDR3 is TGTGCCAGCATCTCCTACGGCAGTATCAACACCGGGGAGCTGTTTTTT. Residues: CASISYGSINTGELFF.